The 3 T cell receptor beta chains reported below all come from one sample, sequenced in a study of OX40 agonist ivuxolimab in advanced cancers. Sequencing was performed with immunoSEQ multiplex PCR; in TCRdb, only in-frame clones are kept and a portion is missing. The profile covers roughly 75,000 clones, with just over 85% appearing a single time and 2.8% taken by the ten largest. The sample consisted of CD4+ or CD8+ T cells sorted from blood, taken in a trial of the OX40 agonist ivuxolimab. The receptors were sampled from an adult with an advanced solid tumor such as melanoma, head and neck, liver or kidney cancer.

The chain links TRBV7-9 to TRBJ1-3; 8 bases match TRBD1. Germline assignment: CDR1 SEHNR and CDR2 FQNEAQ (reference sequence). This CDR3 comprises 15 residues. Losses at the gene ends were 3 bases for V and 0 bases for J; bases not matched to a gene: 1. CDR3: CASSFGQGSGNTIYF. Here the CDR3 DNA reads TGTGCCAGCAGCTTCGGACAGGGCTCTGGAAACACCATATATTTT.

This clone was seen a few times. The chain combines TRBV30 with TRBJ1-1; 8 bases fit TRBD1. The CDR3 spans 14 residues. The V and J ends lost 4 bases and 0 bases, in that order; junction bases with no gene match: 4. The germline CDR1 and CDR2 sequences are GTSNPN and SVGIG (reference sequence). CDR3 protein: CAWNRDRMNTEAFF. Written as DNA, the CDR3 is TGTGCCTGGAACCGGGACAGGATGAACACTGAAGCTTTCTTT.

CDR3 loop: CASTQGSWDTDTQYF. In nucleotides, the CDR3 is TGTGCCAGCACCCAAGGGAGTTGGGACACAGATACGCAGTATTTT. This chain uses TRBV28 with TRBJ2-3, with a weak D call TRBD2 (5 bases). This CDR3 has 15 residues. V gave up 7 bases and J gave up 2 bases, with 16 bases separating them. CDR1 MDHEN and CDR2 SYDVKM come from the germline V gene. Variable domain in full (rest from reference TRBV28 and TRBJ2-3): DVKVTQSSRYLVKRTGEKVFLECVQDMDHENMFWYRQDPGLGLRLIYFSYDVKMKEKGDIPEGYSVSREKKERFSLILESASTNQTSMYLCASTQGSWDTDTQYFGPGTRLTVL.